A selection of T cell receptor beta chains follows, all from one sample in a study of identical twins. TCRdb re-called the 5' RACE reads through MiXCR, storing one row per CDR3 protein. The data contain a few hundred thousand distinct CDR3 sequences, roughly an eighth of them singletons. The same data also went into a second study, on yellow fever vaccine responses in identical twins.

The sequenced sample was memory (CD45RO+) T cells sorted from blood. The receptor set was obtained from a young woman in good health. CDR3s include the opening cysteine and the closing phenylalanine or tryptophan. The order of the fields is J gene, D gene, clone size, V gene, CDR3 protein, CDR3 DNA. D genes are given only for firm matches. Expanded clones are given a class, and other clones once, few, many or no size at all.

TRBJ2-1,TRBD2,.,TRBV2,CASTLTSGVGNEQFF,TGTGCCAGCACTCTTACTAGCGGGGTCGGCAATGAGCAGTTCTTC
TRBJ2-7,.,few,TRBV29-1,CSVVTANSYEQYF,TGCAGCGTTGTGACGGCAAATTCCTACGAGCAGTACTTC
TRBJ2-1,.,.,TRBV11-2,CASSLGLEWGAQEQFF,TGTGCCAGCAGCTTAGGCCTCGAGTGGGGGGCTCAGGAGCAGTTCTTC
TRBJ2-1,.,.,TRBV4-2,CASSQRWDSYNEQFF,TGTGCCAGCAGCCAAAGATGGGACTCCTACAATGAGCAGTTCTTC
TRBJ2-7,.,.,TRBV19,CASSMDSGRPYEQYF,TGTGCCAGTAGTATGGACTCGGGAAGACCCTACGAGCAGTACTTC
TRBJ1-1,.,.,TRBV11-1,CASSSDVKAFF,TGTGCCAGCAGCTCGGATGTCAAAGCTTTCTTT
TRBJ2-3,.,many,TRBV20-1,CSASGRSTDTQYF,TGCAGTGCTAGCGGGAGAAGCACAGATACGCAGTATTTT
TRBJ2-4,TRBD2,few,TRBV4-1,CASSEHSGGDSKNIQYF,TGCGCCAGCAGCGAACATAGCGGGGGTGACTCCAAAAACATTCAGTACTTC
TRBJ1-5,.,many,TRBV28,CASTLLMRVSNQPQHF,TGTGCCAGCACCCTACTAATGAGAGTTAGCAATCAGCCCCAGCATTTT
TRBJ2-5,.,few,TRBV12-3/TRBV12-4,CASRQLGWETQYF,TGTGCCAGCAGGCAGCTGGGTTGGGAGACCCAGTACTTC
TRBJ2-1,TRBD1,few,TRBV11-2,CASSPGTGDNEQFF,TGTGCCAGCAGCCCCGGGACAGGGGATAATGAGCAGTTCTTC
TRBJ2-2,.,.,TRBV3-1,CASSLAFGTGELFF,TGTGCCAGCAGCCTGGCGTTCGGAACCGGGGAGCTGTTTTTT
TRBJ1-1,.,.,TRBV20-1,CRGAQGNTEAFF,TGCAGGGGTGCACAGGGGAACACTGAAGCTTTCTTT
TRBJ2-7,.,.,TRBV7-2,CASSLVGGPSSYEQYF,TGTGCCAGCAGCTTAGTCGGCGGTCCCAGCTCCTACGAGCAGTACTTC
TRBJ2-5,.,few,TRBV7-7,CASRGANQETQYF,TGTGCTAGCAGAGGGGCAAACCAAGAGACCCAGTACTTC
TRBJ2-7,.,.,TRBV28,CASSLGRIYEQYF,TGTGCCAGCAGTTTAGGCAGGATCTACGAGCAGTACTTC
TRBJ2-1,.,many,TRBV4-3,CASSQEILRESEQFF,TGCGCCAGCAGCCAAGAAATCTTACGGGAGAGTGAGCAGTTCTTC
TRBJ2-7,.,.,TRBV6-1,CASSGRRGLVDEQYF,TGTGCCAGCAGTGGACGGAGGGGGTTGGTCGACGAGCAGTACTTC
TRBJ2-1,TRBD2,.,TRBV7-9,CASSPGTTNEQFF,TGTGCCAGCAGCCCCGGGACTACCAATGAGCAGTTCTTC
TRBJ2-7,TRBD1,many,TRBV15,CATSRDFVQGGYEQYF,TGTGCCACCAGCAGAGATTTTGTACAGGGGGGATACGAGCAGTACTTC
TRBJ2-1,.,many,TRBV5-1,CASTYEGPTSYNEQFF,TGCGCCAGCACCTATGAAGGACCGACCTCCTACAATGAGCAGTTCTTC
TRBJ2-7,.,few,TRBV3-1,CASSQGEGPFSEQYF,TGTGCCAGCAGCCAAGGTGAGGGTCCCTTCAGCGAGCAGTACTTC
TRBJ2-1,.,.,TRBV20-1,CSARGNGAPLEQFF,TGCAGTGCTAGGGGGAACGGGGCTCCGCTTGAGCAGTTCTTC
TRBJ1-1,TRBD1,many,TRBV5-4,CASSPPGQGYTEAFF,TGTGCCAGCAGCCCACCGGGACAGGGCTACACTGAAGCTTTCTTT
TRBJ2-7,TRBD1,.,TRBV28,CASSLLTGTYEQYF,TGTGCCAGCAGCCTTCTGACAGGGACCTACGAGCAGTACTTC
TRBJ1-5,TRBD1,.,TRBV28,CASRQGAVQPQHF,TGTGCCAGCAGACAGGGGGCCGTTCAGCCCCAGCATTTT
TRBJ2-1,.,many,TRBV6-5,CASSYSVRVSGHEQFF,TGTGCCAGCAGTTACTCAGTGCGGGTATCCGGGCATGAGCAGTTCTTC
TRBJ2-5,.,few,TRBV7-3,CASSGSRETQYF,TGTGCCAGCAGTGGGTCTCGAGAGACCCAGTACTTC
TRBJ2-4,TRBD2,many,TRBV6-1,CASSGGVGYIQYF,TGTGCCAGTAGCGGGGGCGTCGGGTACATTCAGTACTTC
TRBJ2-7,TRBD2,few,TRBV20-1,CSALPGTSGRGEQYF,TGCAGTGCTCTACCAGGGACTAGCGGGAGGGGGGAGCAGTACTTC
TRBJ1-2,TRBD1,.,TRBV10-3,CAMGTGTGVYGYTF,TGTGCCATGGGAACCGGGACAGGGGTCTATGGCTACACCTTC
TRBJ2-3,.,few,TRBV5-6,CASNNWGGADTQYF,TGTGCCAGCAACAACTGGGGTGGGGCAGATACGCAGTATTTT
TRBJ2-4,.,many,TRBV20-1,CSARATTSYF,TGCAGTGCTAGAGCTACAACTTCGTACTTC
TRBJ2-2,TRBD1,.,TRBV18,CASSPQGQGPTGELFF,TGTGCCAGCTCACCTCAGGGACAGGGACCGACCGGGGAGCTGTTTTTT
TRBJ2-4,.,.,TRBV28,CASSFNRLGKNIQYF,TGTGCCAGCAGTTTTAATCGACTAGGCAAAAACATTCAGTACTTC
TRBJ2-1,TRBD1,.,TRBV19,CASSIPGQGVNEQFF,TGTGCCAGTAGTATCCCCGGACAGGGGGTCAATGAGCAGTTCTTC
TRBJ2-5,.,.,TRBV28,CASRNTGKLETQYF,TGTGCCAGCAGGAATACAGGGAAGTTAGAGACCCAGTACTTC
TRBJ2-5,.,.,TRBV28,CASSLRRTAEETQYF,TGTGCCAGCAGTTTACGACGGACCGCCGAAGAGACCCAGTACTTC
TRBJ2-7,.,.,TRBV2,CASGTGGMQYF,TGTGCCAGCGGGACTGGGGGCATGCAGTACTTC
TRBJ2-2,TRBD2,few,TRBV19,CASRGGDLNTGELFF,TGTGCCAGTCGCGGGGGGGACCTGAACACCGGGGAGCTGTTTTTT
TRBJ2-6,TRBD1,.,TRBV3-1,CASRDRNSGANVLTF,TGTGCCAGCAGGGACAGGAACTCTGGGGCCAACGTCCTGACTTTC
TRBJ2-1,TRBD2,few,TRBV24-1,CATSISGGGNEQFF,TGTGCCACCAGTATTAGCGGGGGGGGGAATGAGCAGTTCTTC
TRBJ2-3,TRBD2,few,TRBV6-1,CASRGGVASGRSSTDTQYF,TGTGCCAGCAGGGGGGGCGTGGCTAGCGGGAGGTCTAGCACAGATACGCAGTATTTT
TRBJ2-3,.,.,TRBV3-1,CASSQDIRRPDTQYF,TGTGCCAGCAGCCAAGATATAAGGAGGCCAGATACGCAGTATTTT
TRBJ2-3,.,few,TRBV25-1,CASSETLSTDTQYF,TGTGCCAGCAGTGAGACCCTTAGCACAGATACGCAGTATTTT
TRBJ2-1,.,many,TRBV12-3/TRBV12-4,CASRTRDLNEQFF,TGTGCCAGCAGGACCCGGGACTTAAATGAGCAGTTCTTC
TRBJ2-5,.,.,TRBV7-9,CASRLTAQETQYF,TGTGCCAGCAGACTGACAGCCCAAGAGACCCAGTACTTC
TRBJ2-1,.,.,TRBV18,CASSPSLGYNEQFF,TGTGCCAGCTCACCGTCACTAGGCTACAATGAGCAGTTCTTC
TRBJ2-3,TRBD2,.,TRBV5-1,CASSFSSSGGATDTQYF,TGCGCCAGCAGCTTCTCATCGAGCGGGGGGGCAACAGATACGCAGTATTTT
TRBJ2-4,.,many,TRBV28,CASSGGGNIQYF,TGTGCCAGCAGCGGAGGGGGAAACATTCAGTACTTC
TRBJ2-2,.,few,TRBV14,CASSRLYTGELFF,TGTGCCAGCAGTCGTCTTTACACCGGGGAGCTGTTTTTT
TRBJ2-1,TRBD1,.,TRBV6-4,CASSDEGGQGDREQFF,TGTGCCAGCAGTGACGAGGGGGGACAGGGGGACAGAGAGCAGTTCTTC
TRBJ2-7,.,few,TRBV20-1,CSASVGGYGSYEQYF,TGCAGTGCTAGTGTTGGGGGGTATGGATCCTACGAGCAGTACTTC
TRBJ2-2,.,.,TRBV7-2,CASRQTQRGELFF,TGTGCCAGCAGACAGACCCAAAGGGGGGAGCTGTTTTTT